The 17 T cell receptor beta chains reported below all come from one sample, sequenced in a study of CD8 T cells in ankylosing spondylitis. TCRdb ran MiXCR on the 5' RACE reads and lists one entry per CDR3 protein. Of about 140,000 distinct CDR3 sequences listed, 6% to 8.5% are singletons. The sequencing input was blood, either unsorted or a sorted T cell fraction (not recorded which). Receptors were obtained from a female donor with ankylosing spondylitis or in good health (not recorded which).

This clonotype was seen at least ten times. The V and J genes are TRBV12-3 or TRBV12-4 and TRBJ1-4, with 8 bases that match TRBD1. The CDR3 spans 13 residues. Trimming removed 10 bases from V and 8 bases from J; junction bases left unmatched: 9. CDR3 DNA: TGTGCCACCGCCAGGGGGCAAGGGGAAAAACTGTTTTTT. This translates into CATARGQGEKLFF.

The sample holds many counts of this clonotype. The chain uses TRBV7-6 and TRBJ1-1; D is unclear. Trimming cost V 10 bases and J 1 base, with 10 bases left between them. The CDR3 covers 12 residues. The germline CDR1 and CDR2 sequences are SGHVS and FNYEAQ. CDR3 sequence: CANNHRNTEAFF. The CDR3, as DNA: TGTGCCAACAACCACCGGAACACTGAAGCTTTCTTT.

In this sample, this clonotype turned up many times. The chain employs TRBV29-1 and TRBJ2-7; 9 bases are a match to TRBD1. The trim removed 6 bases at V and 4 bases at J, leaving 4 bases unmatched. The CDR3 loop spans 12 amino acids. Germline assignment: CDR1 SQVTM and CDR2 ANQGSEA. The CDR3 here is CSVWTGDYEQYF. As DNA, the CDR3 is TGCAGCGTCTGGACAGGGGATTACGAGCAGTACTTC.

The rearrangement joins TRBV29-1 to TRBJ1-1, with 9 nucleotides matching TRBD1. Germline CDR1 SQVTM, CDR2 ANQGSEA. The CDR3 totals 13 residues. V dropped 5 bases and J dropped 4; count of bases not matched to a gene: 5. The DNA of the CDR3 is TGCAGCGTTCCGGGACAGGGAGGCACTGAAGCTTTCTTT. This encodes CSVPGQGGTEAFF. The variable domain in full, completed from reference TRBV29-1 and TRBJ1-1, reads SAVISQKPSRDICQRGTSLTIQCQVDSQVTMMFWYRQQPGQSLTLIATANQGSEATYESGFVIDKFPISRPNLTFSTLTVSNMSPEDSSIYLCSVPGQGGTEAFFGQGTRLTVV.

Many counts were recorded for this clonotype. J is TRBJ2-7 and V is TRBV4-3; a possible D gene is TRBD1 (6 bases). The CDR3 spans 15 residues. The germline V gene encodes CDR1 LGHNA and CDR2 YSLEER. Deletions cut 6 bases from V and 0 bases from J, with 15 bases between. This CDR3 is CASRDRSFFSYEQYF. The DNA of the CDR3 is TGCGCCAGCAGGGACAGATCTTTCTTCTCCTACGAGCAGTACTTC.

This clonotype was seen ten or more times. The chain employs TRBV15 and TRBJ1-5; 11 nucleotides match TRBD1. Losses at the gene ends were 1 base for V and 1 base for J; bases not matched to a gene: 6. Germline V gene sequence: CDR1 LNHNV, CDR2 YYDKDF (reference sequence). The CDR3 extends over 18 amino acids. The CDR3 here is CATSRVGTGGRSNQPQHF. The CDR3 DNA sequence: TGTGCCACCAGCAGAGTCGGGACAGGGGGTAGAAGCAATCAGCCCCAGCATTTT. Variable domain in full (rest from reference TRBV15 and TRBJ1-5): DAMVIQNPRYQVTQFGKPVTLSCSQTLNHNVMYWYQQKSSQAPKLLFHYYDKDFNNEADTPDNFQSRRPNTSFCFLDIRSPGLGDTAMYLCATSRVGTGGRSNQPQHFGDGTRLSIL.

In its sample, this clonotype was seen many times. The V gene is TRBV20-1, the J gene TRBJ1-1; D might be TRBD1 (5 bases). The CDR3 totals 13 residues. In germline, CDR1 is DFQATT, CDR2 SNEGSKA (reference sequence). Trimming cost V 5 bases and J 4 bases, with 14 bases left between them. CDR3 bases: TGCAGTGCTCCCGGGGATGGGGGCACTGAAGCTTTCTTT. It translates to CSAPGDGGTEAFF.

The chain recombines TRBV7-2 with TRBJ2-7; D unclear. The germline V and J ends were trimmed by 1 base and 7 bases, with 5 bases remaining between them. This CDR3 is 11 amino acids long. Germline lookup yields CDR1 SGHTA and CDR2 FQGNSA. CDR3 region: CASSLGAEQYF. Here the CDR3 DNA reads TGTGCCAGCAGCTTAGGGGCTGAGCAGTACTTC.

This clonotype was recorded at least ten times. The chain employs TRBV6-1 and TRBJ2-7; 10 nucleotides align to TRBD2. There are 15 residues in the CDR3. Germline CDR1 and CDR2: MNHNS and SASEGT. Germline trimming cut 6 bases from V and 0 bases from J; bases unmatched to any gene: 5. The CDR3 reads CASRTLAGSSYEQYF. In DNA, the CDR3 is TGTGCCAGCAGGACACTAGCGGGGTCCTCCTACGAGCAGTACTTC.

To note about this clonotype: Given a much more abundant clone one base away, this may be a read error. This chain links TRBV12-3 or TRBV12-4 with TRBJ2-1; 9 bases line up with TRBD2. The CDR3 covers 14 residues. V dropped 3 bases and J dropped 11; count of bases not matched to a gene: 8. The CDR3 region has the DNA TGTGCCAGCAGTTTTGCGGGGGGGTCCGATAAGCAGTTCTTC. Protein: CASSFAGGSDKQFF.

This clonotype was recorded at least ten times. The genes are TRBV5-1 and TRBJ2-3, with a possible D match to TRBD2 (6 bases). With 7 bases removed from V and 3 bases from J, the gap between germline ends came to 15 bases. The CDR3 has 14 amino acids. Germline CDR1 reads SGHRS; CDR2 reads YFSETQ. The CDR3 loop reads CASPGRGETDTQYF. The DNA for the CDR3 is TGCGCCAGCCCCGGCCGCGGGGAAACAGATACGCAGTATTTT. Supplemented by reference TRBV5-1 and TRBJ2-3, the full variable domain reads KAGVTQTPRYLIKTRGQQVTLSCSPISGHRSVSWYQQTPGQGLQFLFEYFSETQRNKGNFPGRFSGRQFSNSRSEMNVSTLELGDSALYLCASPGRGETDTQYFGPGTRLTVL.

This clonotype has ten or more counts. The genes are TRBV3-1 and TRBJ1-1; 8 nucleotides align to TRBD1. V gave up 3 bases and J gave up 1 base; unmatched junction bases: 7. Germline V gene data show CDR1 as LGHDT and CDR2 as YNNKEL (reference sequence). The CDR3 covers 16 residues. CDR3 protein: CASSHRTGRGNTEAFF. The CDR3 DNA follows: TGTGCCAGCAGCCACAGGACAGGGAGGGGGAACACTGAAGCTTTCTTT.

This clonotype has at least ten counts. The V gene is TRBV5-1, the J gene TRBJ1-1; D is unclear. The CDR3 is 15 residues long. Germline lookup yields CDR1 SGHRS and CDR2 YFSETQ. Trimming left V 0 bases short and J 4 bases short, with 13 bases between. As DNA, the CDR3 is TGCGCCAGCAGCTTGGTCGGCAGGTCGACCACTGAAGCTTTCTTT. Its protein is CASSLVGRSTTEAFF.

The sample holds many counts of this clonotype. Here the CDR3 reads CASSQARGNYGYTF. CDR3 in DNA: TGCGCCAGCAGCCAAGCTAGAGGGAACTATGGCTACACCTTC. The rearrangement uses TRBV4-1 and TRBJ1-2, with unresolved D. Trimming cost V 1 base and J 2 bases, with 8 bases left between them. Germline loops: CDR1 MGHRA, CDR2 YSYEKL. The CDR3 runs 14 residues.

The sample holds many counts of this clonotype. This rearrangement joins TRBV20-1 to TRBJ2-7; unclear D gene. Germline V gene sequence: CDR1 DFQATT, CDR2 SNEGSKA (reference sequence). The CDR3 runs to 14 residues. V was trimmed by 0 bases and J by 0 bases, leaving 9 bases between them. CDR3 in amino acids: CSARDQGISYEQYF. For the CDR3, the DNA is TGCAGTGCTAGAGATCAAGGCATCTCCTACGAGCAGTACTTC.

This clonotype has ten or more counts. V and J are TRBV9 and TRBJ2-3; D assignment may be TRBD1 or TRBD2 (5 bases each). V lost 2 bases and J lost 0, with 7 bases in between. CDR1 is SGDLS and CDR2 is YYNGEE in the germline V gene. CDR3 size: 14 residues. For the CDR3, the DNA is TGTGCCAGCAGCGTTAGGGACAGCACAGATACGCAGTATTTT. This gives the protein CASSVRDSTDTQYF.

This clonotype was picked up many times. The chain couples TRBV20-1 to TRBJ2-1; TRBD1 matches at 7 bases. In germline, CDR1 is DFQATT, CDR2 SNEGSKA (reference sequence). CDR3 size: 17 residues. V lost 1 base to trimming and J lost 1 base; unmatched junction nucleotides: 10. As DNA, the CDR3 is TGCAGTGCTAGAGGGGGACAGCGACGATTTTCCTACAATGAGCAGTTCTTC. Translation gives CSARGGQRRFSYNEQFF.